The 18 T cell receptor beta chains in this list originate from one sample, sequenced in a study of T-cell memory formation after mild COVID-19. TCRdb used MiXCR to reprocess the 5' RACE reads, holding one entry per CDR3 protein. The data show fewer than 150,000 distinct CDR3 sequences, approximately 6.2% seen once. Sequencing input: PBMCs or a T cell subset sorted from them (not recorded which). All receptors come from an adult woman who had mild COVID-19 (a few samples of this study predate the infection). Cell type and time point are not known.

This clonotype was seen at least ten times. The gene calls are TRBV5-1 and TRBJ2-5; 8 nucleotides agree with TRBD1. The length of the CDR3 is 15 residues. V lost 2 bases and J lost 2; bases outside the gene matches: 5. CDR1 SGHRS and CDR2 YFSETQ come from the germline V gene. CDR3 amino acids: CASSFLTGAQETQYF. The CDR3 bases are TGCGCCAGCAGCTTCCTGACAGGGGCACAAGAGACCCAGTACTTC.

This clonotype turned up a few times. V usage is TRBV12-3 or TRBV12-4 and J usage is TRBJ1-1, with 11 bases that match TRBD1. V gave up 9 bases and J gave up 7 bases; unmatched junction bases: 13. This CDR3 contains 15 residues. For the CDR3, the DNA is TGTGCCAGTACCGGGACAGGGGGGAGTAGGGGTGAAGCTTTCTTT. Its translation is CASTGTGGSRGEAFF.

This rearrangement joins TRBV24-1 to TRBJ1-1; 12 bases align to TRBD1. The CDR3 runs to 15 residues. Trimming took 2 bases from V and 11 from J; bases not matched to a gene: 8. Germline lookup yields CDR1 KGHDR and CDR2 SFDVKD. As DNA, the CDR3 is TGTGCCACCAGTGATTCCGGGACAGGGGGCGCGGGCGCTTTCTTT. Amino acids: CATSDSGTGGAGAFF.

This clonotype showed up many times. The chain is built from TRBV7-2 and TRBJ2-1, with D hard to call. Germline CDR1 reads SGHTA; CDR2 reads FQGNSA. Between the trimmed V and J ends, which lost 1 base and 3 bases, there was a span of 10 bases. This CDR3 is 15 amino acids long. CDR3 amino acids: CASSLVGLGYNEQFF. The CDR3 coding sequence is TGTGCCAGCAGCTTAGTCGGTCTTGGCTACAATGAGCAGTTCTTC.

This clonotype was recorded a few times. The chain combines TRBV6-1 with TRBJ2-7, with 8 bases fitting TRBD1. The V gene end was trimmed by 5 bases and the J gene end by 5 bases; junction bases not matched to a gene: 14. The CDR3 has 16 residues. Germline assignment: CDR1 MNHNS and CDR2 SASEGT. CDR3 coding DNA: TGTGCCAGCAGTCCCCAGGACAGGGCGATTTACGACGAGCAGTACTTC. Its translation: CASSPQDRAIYDEQYF.

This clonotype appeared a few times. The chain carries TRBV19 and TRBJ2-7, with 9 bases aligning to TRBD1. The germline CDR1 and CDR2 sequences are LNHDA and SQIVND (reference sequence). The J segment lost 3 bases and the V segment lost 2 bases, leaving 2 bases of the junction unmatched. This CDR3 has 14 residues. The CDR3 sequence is CASSISTGGYEQYF. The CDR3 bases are TGTGCCAGTAGTATATCGACAGGGGGCTACGAGCAGTACTTC.

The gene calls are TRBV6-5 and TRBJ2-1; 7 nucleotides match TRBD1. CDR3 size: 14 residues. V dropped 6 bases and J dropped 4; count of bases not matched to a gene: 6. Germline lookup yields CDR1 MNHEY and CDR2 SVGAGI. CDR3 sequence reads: CASSPQGIYNEQFF. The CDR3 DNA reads TGTGCCAGCAGCCCACAGGGGATATACAATGAGCAGTTCTTC.

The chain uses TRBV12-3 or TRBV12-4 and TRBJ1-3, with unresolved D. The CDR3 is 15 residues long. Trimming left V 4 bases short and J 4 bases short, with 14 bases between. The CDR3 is CASSWGGPRGNTIYF. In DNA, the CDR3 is TGTGCCAGCAGTTGGGGAGGGCCTCGGGGAAACACCATATATTTT.

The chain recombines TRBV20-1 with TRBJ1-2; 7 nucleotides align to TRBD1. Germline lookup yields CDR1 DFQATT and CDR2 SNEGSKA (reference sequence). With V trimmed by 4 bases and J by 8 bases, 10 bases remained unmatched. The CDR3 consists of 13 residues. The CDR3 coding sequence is TGCAGTGCTAACTCGGACAGGTTGGGCGGCTACACCTTC. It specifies CSANSDRLGGYTF.

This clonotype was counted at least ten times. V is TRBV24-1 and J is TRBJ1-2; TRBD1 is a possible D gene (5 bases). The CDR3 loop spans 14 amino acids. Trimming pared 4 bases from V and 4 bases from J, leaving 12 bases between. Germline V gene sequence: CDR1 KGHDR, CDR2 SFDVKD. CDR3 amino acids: CATSDSGQFYGYTF. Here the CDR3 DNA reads TGTGCCACCAGTGACTCCGGACAATTCTATGGCTACACCTTC.

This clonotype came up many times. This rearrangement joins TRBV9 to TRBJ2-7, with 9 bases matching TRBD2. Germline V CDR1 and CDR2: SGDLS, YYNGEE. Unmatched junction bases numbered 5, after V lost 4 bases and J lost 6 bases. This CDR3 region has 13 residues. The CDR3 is CASSSFSGGEQYF. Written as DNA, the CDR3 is TGTGCCAGCAGCAGTTTTAGCGGGGGCGAGCAGTACTTC.

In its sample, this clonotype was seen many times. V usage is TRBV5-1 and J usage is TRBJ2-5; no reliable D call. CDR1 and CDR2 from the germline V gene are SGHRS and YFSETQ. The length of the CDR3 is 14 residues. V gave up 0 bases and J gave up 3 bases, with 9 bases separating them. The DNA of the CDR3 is TGCGCCAGCAGCTTGGGCCAGCAGAAAGAGACCCAGTACTTC. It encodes CASSLGQQKETQYF.

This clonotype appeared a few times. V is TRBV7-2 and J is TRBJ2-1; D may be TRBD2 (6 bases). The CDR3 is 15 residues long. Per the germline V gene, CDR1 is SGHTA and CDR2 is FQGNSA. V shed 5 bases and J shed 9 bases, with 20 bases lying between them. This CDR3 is CASSPRPTPRGEQFF. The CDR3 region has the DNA TGTGCCAGCAGCCCCCGACCCACCCCGCGGGGTGAGCAGTTCTTC.

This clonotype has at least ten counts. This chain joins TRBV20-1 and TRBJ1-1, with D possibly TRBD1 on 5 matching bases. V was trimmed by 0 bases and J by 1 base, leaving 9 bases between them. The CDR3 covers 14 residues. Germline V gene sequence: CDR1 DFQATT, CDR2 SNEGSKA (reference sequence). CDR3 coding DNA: TGCAGTGCTAGAGAGGGGCACAAGAACACTGAAGCTTTCTTT. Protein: CSAREGHKNTEAFF.

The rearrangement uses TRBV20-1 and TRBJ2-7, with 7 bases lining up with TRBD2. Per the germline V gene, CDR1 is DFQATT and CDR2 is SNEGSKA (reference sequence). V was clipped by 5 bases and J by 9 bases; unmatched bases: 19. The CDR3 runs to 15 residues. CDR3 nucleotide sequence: TGCAGTGCTTCGGTCTCGGGCGGGAGAATAGCTCGGCAGTACTTC. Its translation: CSASVSGGRIARQYF.

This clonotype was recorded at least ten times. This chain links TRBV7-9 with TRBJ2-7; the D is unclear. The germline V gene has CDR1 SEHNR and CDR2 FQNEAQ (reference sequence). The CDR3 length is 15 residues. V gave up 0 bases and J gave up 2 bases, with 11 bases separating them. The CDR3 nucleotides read TGTGCCAGCAGCTTAGCGGGTACGGCTACCTACGAGCAGTACTTC. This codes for CASSLAGTATYEQYF.

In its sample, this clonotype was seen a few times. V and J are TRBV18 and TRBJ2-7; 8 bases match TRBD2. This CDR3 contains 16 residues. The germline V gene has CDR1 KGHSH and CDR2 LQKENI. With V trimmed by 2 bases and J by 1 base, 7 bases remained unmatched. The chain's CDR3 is CASSPAAGGGSYEQYF. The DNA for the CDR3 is TGTGCCAGCTCACCAGCAGCCGGGGGGGGATCCTACGAGCAGTACTTC.

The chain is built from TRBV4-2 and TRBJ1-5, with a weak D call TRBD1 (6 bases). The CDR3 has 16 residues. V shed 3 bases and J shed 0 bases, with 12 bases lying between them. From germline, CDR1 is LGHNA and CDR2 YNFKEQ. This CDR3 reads CASSQTGLYSNQPQHF. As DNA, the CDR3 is TGTGCCAGCAGCCAGACAGGTCTGTATAGCAATCAGCCCCAGCATTTT.